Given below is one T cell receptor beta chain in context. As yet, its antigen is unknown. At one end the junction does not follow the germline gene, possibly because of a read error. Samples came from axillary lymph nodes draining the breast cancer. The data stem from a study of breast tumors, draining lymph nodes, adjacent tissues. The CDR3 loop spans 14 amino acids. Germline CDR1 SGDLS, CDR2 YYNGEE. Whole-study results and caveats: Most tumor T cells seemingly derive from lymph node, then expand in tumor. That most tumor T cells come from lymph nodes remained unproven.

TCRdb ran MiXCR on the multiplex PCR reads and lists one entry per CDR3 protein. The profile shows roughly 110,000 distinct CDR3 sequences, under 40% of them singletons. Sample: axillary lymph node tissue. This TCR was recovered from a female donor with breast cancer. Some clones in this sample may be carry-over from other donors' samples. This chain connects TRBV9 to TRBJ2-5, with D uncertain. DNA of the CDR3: TGTGCCAGCAGCGTAGGGGCTCACCAAGAGACCCAGTCCTTC. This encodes CASSVGAHQETQSF.